The entry below describes one T cell receptor beta chain. It was during active infection that Seattle patients were enrolled and then longitudinally followed. Trimming removed 5 bases from V and 4 bases from J; junction bases left unmatched: 10. Germline V gives CDR1 SGHVS, CDR2 FQNEAQ. The CDR3 sequence is 16 residues long. This sample was taken from a study of blood T cell repertoires in COVID-19. At the level of the study: COVID-19 samples, acute and convalescent, were from the United States, Italy and Spain. PBMCs, B-cell-depleted T cells, or T cells were the source of the cDNA or gDNA that made up the material.

Source study methods: Quantification of nucleated cells was approximated via reference gene primer amplification. Generated by immunoSEQ multiplex PCR, the TCRdb table keeps only in-frame clones and is missing some. That table supplies the V and J calls and clone size; D and trimming were determined from the DNA. The table shows 400,000 or so clones, with about 87% occurring only once. The sequence was collected from a man between 18 and 29 years old with COVID-19, enrolled during active disease. Sequenced sample: peripheral blood. The gene calls are TRBV7-8 and TRBJ2-5; 10 nucleotides line up with TRBD1. CDR3 residues: CASSATGTGVGETQYF. DNA for the CDR3: TGTGCCAGCAGCGCAACCGGGACAGGGGTTGGAGAGACCCAGTACTTC. The whole variable domain, filled in from reference TRBV7-8 and TRBJ2-5, reads GAGVSQSPRYKVAKRGQDVALRCDPISGHVSLFWYQQALGQGPEFLTYFQNEAQLDKSGLPSDRFFAERPEGSVSTLKIQRTQQEDSAVYLCASSATGTGVGETQYFGPGTRLLVL.